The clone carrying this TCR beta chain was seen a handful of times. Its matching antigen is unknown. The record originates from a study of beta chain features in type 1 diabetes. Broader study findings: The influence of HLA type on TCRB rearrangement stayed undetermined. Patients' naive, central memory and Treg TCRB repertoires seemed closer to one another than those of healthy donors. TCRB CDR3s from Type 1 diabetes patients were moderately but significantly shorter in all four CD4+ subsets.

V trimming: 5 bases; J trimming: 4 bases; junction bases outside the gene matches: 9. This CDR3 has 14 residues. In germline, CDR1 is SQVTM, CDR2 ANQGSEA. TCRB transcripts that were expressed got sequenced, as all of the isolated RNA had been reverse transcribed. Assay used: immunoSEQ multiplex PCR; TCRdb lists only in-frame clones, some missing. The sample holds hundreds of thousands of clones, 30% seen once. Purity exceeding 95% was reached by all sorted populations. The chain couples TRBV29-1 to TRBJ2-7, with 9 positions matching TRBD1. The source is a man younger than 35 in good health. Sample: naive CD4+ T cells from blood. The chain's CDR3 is CSVKGQGKLYEQYF. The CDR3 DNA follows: TGCAGCGTTAAGGGACAGGGAAAACTATACGAGCAGTACTTC.